Included here is one TCR beta chain sequence, with context. Its antigen remains undetermined. Per-nucleotide qualities are absent, and no much larger clonotype sits a single base away. The data originate from a study of cytomegalovirus exposure and HLA in healthy donors (dated by TCRdb to about 2017). In terms of the full investigation: According to an earlier analysis of a few hundred of the donors, about 180 million T cells yielded approximately 120 million unique TCR beta sequences and approximately 280 Gb of sequence data. Approximately 310 gigabases of sequencing data and around 87 million unique TCR sequences were included in an early release covering 550 to 650 HLA-typed donors. Of the approximately 400 genotyped donors, over 65% fell in the genetic ancestry cluster associated with self-reported Caucasian donors. The study was designed to test whether signatures of past pathogen exposure could be identified by cataloging public T cell receptors. The study profiled the T cell repertoires of hundreds of subjects by immunosequencing and related them to cytomegalovirus serostatus. Besides the first cohort of 550 to 750 subjects, a separate validation cohort made up of about 120 different subjects was used. To predict cytomegalovirus infection status, the study brought together high-throughput TCR immunosequencing, statistical association of individual TCRs with disease status, and machine learning. To study patterns of TCR occurrence, a later analysis re-analyzed previously published TCR beta repertoires from more than 550 donors and added high-resolution HLA genotyping. Rather than drawing on any new phenotypic data, the later analysis identified candidate immune exposures from TCR beta sequences and the way those sequences occurred across donors. An earlier analysis of about 620 of the donors applied high-throughput TCR beta sequencing to assess whether each TCR beta V gene segment acted as functional or pseudogenic. Donor age, sex, ethnicity and CMV serostatus were compiled alongside the repertoire data. A later genetic analysis used genome-wide SNP genotypes for about 55% of the 666 donors, treating that subset as a discovery cohort. All discovery cohort repertoires had been generated using a single sequencing platform. Both class I and class II loci were covered by HLA typing, at four-digit resolution. Typing coverage varied by locus: 629-630 donors for A, B, C, DRB1 and DQB1; approximately 500 for DQA1; about 590 for DPA1; more than 450 for DPB1. Four or five DR-DQ haplotypes were handled as single units for association and clustering because linkage in the cohort was strong. Across approximately 420 genotyped donors of the cohort, an average of roughly 200,000 unique TCR beta nucleotide sequences per donor were sequenced, and approximately 17% of those sequences were non-productive.

The cohort consisted of hundreds of healthy bone marrow donors. At the time of sampling, every cohort member was nominally healthy, though immune exposures that went unrecorded were likely present. Of the 700 or so cohort members, approximately 290 had a positive CMV serostatus and roughly 370 had a negative one, while no CMV serostatus was recorded for the donor. A peripheral blood sample was collected from each donor, and TCR beta sequencing was performed on peripheral blood mononuclear cells. Genomic DNA extraction from the blood cell samples was performed with the Qiagen DNeasy Blood Extraction Kit. Summary of the overall study and its limitations: Linkage disequilibrium might explain the correlated functional status among segregating V segments, but an unknown experimental factor could not be excluded. According to a later analysis, TCR association rates differed among HLA loci, with DRB1 alleles showing the most associated TCRs and HLA-C alleles showing the fewest. Assigning TCR associations to individual alleles was difficult when HLA alleles, especially DR and DQ, strongly co-occurred. V-gene and J-gene trimming of TCR beta chains was associated with a missense DCLRE1C variant in a later genetic analysis, and the association was replicated in an independent cohort. In a later analysis, most CMV-associated TCR beta chains were found to appear HLA-restricted, with HLA associations seemingly driven largely by CMV exposure. Cytomegalovirus status was reported to be diagnosed by the classifier with high specificity and sensitivity in both the original and validation cohorts. The authors suggested that the approach could potentially be extended to other disease states and immunological phenotypes. A cluster of highly shared sequence variants was judged likely to represent a technical artifact of the sequencing pipeline. For the cohort, immune exposure information was limited to CMV serostatus. A few of the identified cytomegalovirus-associated TCR beta chains were confirmed in vitro to be specific for cytomegalovirus antigens. The study gave a list of under 200 TCR beta chains associated with cytomegalovirus. Because some donors lacked HLA typing at each locus, the association tests relied only on the typed subset. This cohort had only TCR beta chains sequenced, and the lack of alpha or paired-chain data limited which features could be detected. The earlier analysis of about 600 of the donors excluded 15 to 20 rarely observed V segments, including chromosome 9 orphons, because counts were too low. Presence/absence analyses assumed roughly uniform sequencing depth across donors, an assumption that may not hold. A later analysis reported that several top co-occurrence clusters appeared linked to parvovirus B19, influenza, CMV and Epstein-Barr virus. In a later analysis, HLA-associated TCR beta chains showed more clonal expansion and lower generation probabilities than non-associated chains that were equally common. A further reported finding was that TCR beta sequences accurately predicted the HLA-A and HLA-B alleles for most subjects in the first cohort. Some IMGT-functional V segments, including TRBV6-2 and TRBV6-3, could not be distinguished by the 87-base-pair reads and were therefore excluded. A later analysis associated roughly 17,000 TCR beta sequences with specific HLA alleles at a false discovery rate of 0.05. Most TCR sequences were seen in very few donors, while some public TCRs were found in many individuals. In a later genetic analysis, fewer N-insertions in productive TCRs were reported among donors in an Asian-associated ancestry cluster than the roughly 700-donor mean. An earlier analysis of several hundred of the donors showed that most TCR beta V segments appeared in productive rearrangements either about 87% or about 30% of the time, which broadly matched IMGT annotations.

At the junction V is shortened by 4 bases and J by 2 bases, with 10 bases in between. Spanning cysteine to phenylalanine, the CDR3 consists of 13 amino acids. Just CDR3 DNA is preserved here, 39 bases in frame from base 1. CDR1 and CDR2 were assigned from the germline V gene (reference sequence) as GTSNPN and SVGIG. Libraries were built with the immunoSEQ multiplex PCR assay. For the multiplex PCR, a mixture combining 60 forward primers for TCR Vbeta segments and 13 reverse primers for TCR Jbeta segments was used. The CDR3 region of rearranged TCR beta genes was amplified from genomic DNA with a multiplex PCR assay. The amplified TCR beta libraries were sequenced on the Illumina HiSeq System as 87-base-pair reads. Concerning the study's data processing: A later analysis tallied 70 million to 100 million unique TCR beta chains across the 666 repertoires, and about 12 million of those chains were shared by two or more donors. Raw reads were error-corrected and collapsed into unique sequences by a nearest-neighbor algorithm in which closely related sequences were merged to remove PCR and sequencing errors. To assign V, D and J gene segments, CDR3 sequences were aligned to IMGT reference sequences. Each retained sequence needed at least a six-nucleotide match to both a V gene segment and a J gene segment. Rearrangements were classified as productive when the CDR3 lacked stop codons and remained in frame with V and J, and all other rearrangements were classified as non-productive. CDR3 was defined by IMGT convention, running from the second conserved V-encoded cysteine to the conserved J-encoded phenylalanine. In an earlier analysis of roughly 610 of the donors, sequences lacking an unambiguous match to a single V gene segment were excluded. In an earlier analysis of a few hundred of the donors, V segments were called functional above 56.7% productive rearrangements and were called segregating when the between-donor standard deviation exceeded 5%. A statistical classification framework was built to diagnose cytomegalovirus status from the catalog of TCR beta chain sequences. In a later analysis, V and J genes were assigned by comparing TCR nucleotide sequences against IMGT/GENE-DB human TR gene sequences. A later analysis assigned CDR3 sequences and most-parsimonious VDJ recombination scenarios with the TCRdist pipeline. In a later analysis, each TCR beta chain was defined by its CDR3 amino acid sequence together with its V-gene family, and reads lacking a unique V-gene family were excluded. To address suspected cross-contamination and a sequencing artifact, a later analysis removed a few hundred highly shared, low-generation-probability nucleotide sequences. In a later analysis, a clonal expansion index was calculated for each public chain from normalized within-repertoire ranks of inferred template counts. Generation probabilities in a later analysis came from a VDJ recombination model fitted to out-of-frame rearrangements, and those results were checked against IGoR. In a later analysis, hypergeometric tests were used to score TCR-TCR, TCR-HLA and TCR-CMV co-occurrence, with a repertoire-size bias correction applied to TCR pairs. False discovery rates were estimated in a later analysis by permuting HLA or CMV assignments 20 times. In a later analysis, co-occurring TCRs were grouped with DBSCAN, and TCRdist sequence similarity was added when clustering was performed within HLA-allele-positive subsets. For co-occurrence clustering, repertoires with fewer than 30,000 or more than 120,000 public chains were excluded, along with about five repertoires with anomalous nucleotide sharing. The immuneACCESS repertoire file appears here via TCRdb, limited to in-frame rearrangements. These files lack a portion of the clones; in checked studies, under half of the deficit traces to unresolved V genes, and the cause of the others is not known. The D gene and trimming were derived from the DNA, and the V and J assignments and clone size from that table. In all, the sample holds about 52,000 clones, and around 52% of those were seen once. The top ten clones comprise roughly 12% of the sample.

The V and J genes are TRBV30 and TRBJ2-3, with TRBD1 perhaps the D gene, on 6 matching bases. Input material: PBMCs. The receptor was derived from a human donor in good health. CDR3 sequence: CAWTGAPTDTQYF. In nucleotides, the sequence is TGTGCCTGGACAGGGGCCCCCACAGATACGCAGTATTTT.